This T cell receptor (beta chain) originates from a study of T cells in Graves' hyperthyroidism and ophthalmopathy. Amplification of TCR beta CDR3 regions was performed using RNA transcripts as template. HTBI primers were employed in a first-round RT-PCR of the TCR CDR3. TCRdb redid the calling of the multiplex PCR reads with MiXCR, one entry per CDR3 protein. This sample yields approximately 640,000 distinct CDR3 sequences, of which 17% are seen a single time; around 15% belongs to the top ten. This clonotype came up many times. The CDR3 spans 12 residues. The germline V gene encodes CDR1 SNHLY and CDR2 FYNNEI. V was trimmed by 3 bases and J by 7 bases, leaving 7 bases between them.

V and J are TRBV2 and TRBJ1-5; no firm D call. Sequencing used blood. The sequence was obtained from a man in his fifties with Graves' hyperthyroidism. CDR3 DNA sequence: TGTGCCAGCAGTGATAGTCTGCAGCCCCAGCATTTT. It is translated as CASSDSLQPQHF.